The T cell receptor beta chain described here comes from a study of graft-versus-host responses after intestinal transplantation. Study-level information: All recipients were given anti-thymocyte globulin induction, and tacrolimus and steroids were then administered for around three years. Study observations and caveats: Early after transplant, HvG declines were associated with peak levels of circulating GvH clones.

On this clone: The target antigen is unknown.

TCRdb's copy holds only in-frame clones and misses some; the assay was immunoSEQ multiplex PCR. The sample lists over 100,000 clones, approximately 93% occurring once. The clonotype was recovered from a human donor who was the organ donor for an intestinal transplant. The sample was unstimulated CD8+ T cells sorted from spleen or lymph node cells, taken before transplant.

Here the CDR3 DNA reads TGTGCCAGCGTATCCTCCGAGCGGGACCTACAAGAGACCCAGTACTTC. It specifies CASVSSERDLQETQYF. The gene calls are TRBV7-9 and TRBJ2-5; 7 bases map to TRBD2. This CDR3 spans 16 amino acids. After removal of 8 bases from V and 2 bases from J, the junction contained 14 bases not matched to a gene. CDR1 is SEHNR, CDR2 FQNEAQ, per germline (reference sequence).